One T cell receptor (beta chain) is described in this entry. The antigen remains undetermined. The data originate from a study of regulatory dendritic cells for organ transplantation. Background on the study: LPS was added to dendritic cell cultures on day 6. Whole-study findings and limits: Alloreactive memory CD8+ T cell pools varied considerably between individuals.

Here immunoSEQ multiplex PCR was the method, and the copy in TCRdb shows in-frame clones only, minus some. There are approximately 12,000 clones in the sample; 70% to 80% occur only once, and approximately 0.63% lies in the top ten. Sorted T cells were CFSE-labeled and cultured around 5 days with allogeneic regulatory or mature dendritic cells at 1:10. Trimming pared 5 bases from V and 6 bases from J, leaving 12 bases between. Germline lookup yields CDR1 SGHTA and CDR2 FQGNSA. The CDR3 runs 13 residues. This rearrangement joins TRBV7-2 to TRBJ2-3; unclear D gene. The material sequenced was naive CD4+ T cells from blood cultured with regulatory dendritic cells. Subset here: CD45RA+ naive T cells. The receptor comes from a human donor in good health. CDR3 bases: TGTGCCAGCAGCCTTCCCGGGTTGGATACGCAGTATTTT. Its translation is CASSLPGLDTQYF.